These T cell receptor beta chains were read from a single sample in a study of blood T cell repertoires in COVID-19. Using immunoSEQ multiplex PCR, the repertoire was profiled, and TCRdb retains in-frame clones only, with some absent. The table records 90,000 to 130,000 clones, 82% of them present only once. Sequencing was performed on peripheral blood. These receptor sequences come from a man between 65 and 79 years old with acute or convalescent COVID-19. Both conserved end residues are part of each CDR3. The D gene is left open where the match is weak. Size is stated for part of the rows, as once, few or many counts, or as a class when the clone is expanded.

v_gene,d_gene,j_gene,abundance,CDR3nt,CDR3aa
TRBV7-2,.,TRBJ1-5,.,TGTGCCAGCAGCTTCGGGACTAGCGGTCAGCCCCAGCATTTT,CASSFGTSGQPQHF
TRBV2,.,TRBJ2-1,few,TGTGCCAGCAGTCCAAGGGGGGGTAACAATGAGCAGTTCTTC,CASSPRGGNNEQFF
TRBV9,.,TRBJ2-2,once,TGTGCCAGCAGCGTAGAAGTAGGGGTGACCGGGGAGCTGTTTTTT,CASSVEVGVTGELFF
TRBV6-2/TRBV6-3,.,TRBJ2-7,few,TGTGCCAGCAGTTACGGGGCTAGCTCCTACGAGCAGTACTTC,CASSYGASSYEQYF
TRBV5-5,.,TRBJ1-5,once,TGTGCCAGCAGCTTTGGGGGGTCCGGCAATCAGCCCCAGCATTTT,CASSFGGSGNQPQHF
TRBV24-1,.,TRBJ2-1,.,TGTGCCACCAGTGGTGGGCAGGGTGAGCAGTTCTTC,CATSGGQGEQFF
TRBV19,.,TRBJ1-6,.,TGTGCCAGTAGTGTCCAGGGGTACTCCTATAATTCACCCCTCCACTTT,CASSVQGYSYNSPLHF
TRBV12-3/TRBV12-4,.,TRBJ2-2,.,TGTGCCAGCAGTTTCCTTCAGGGGAACCTGTTTTTT,CASSFLQGNLFF
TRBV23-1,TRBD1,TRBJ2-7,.,TGCGCCAGCAGTCATGGGGACAGGCAGAGCTCCTACGAGCAGTACTTC,CASSHGDRQSSYEQYF
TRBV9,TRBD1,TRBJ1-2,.,TGTGCCAGCAGCGTAGAACAGGGGGCGCGAAGCTATGGCTACACCTTC,CASSVEQGARSYGYTF
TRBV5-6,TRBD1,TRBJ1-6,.,TGTGCCAGCAGCCTGGGACAGATTCTTAATTCACCCCTCCACTTT,CASSLGQILNSPLHF
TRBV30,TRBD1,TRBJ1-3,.,TGTGCCTGGTCTGCGGCAGGGGGCTTTTTAAACACCATATATTTT,CAWSAAGGFLNTIYF
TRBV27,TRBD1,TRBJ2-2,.,TGTGCCAGCAGTTTATCGGCGTGGGGACAGGTATCATCCGGGGAGCTGTTTTTT,CASSLSAWGQVSSGELFF
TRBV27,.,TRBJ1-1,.,TGTGCCAGCAGTTTAGGCAGGCTGGGAGACACTGAAGCTTTCTTT,CASSLGRLGDTEAFF
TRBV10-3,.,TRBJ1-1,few,TGTGCCATCAGTGGGGAGAGAGGGATGAACACTGAAGCTTTCTTT,CAISGERGMNTEAFF
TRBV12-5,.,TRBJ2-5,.,TGTGCTAGTAGGGGGATTCAAGAGACCCAGTACTTC,CASRGIQETQYF
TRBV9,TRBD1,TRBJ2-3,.,TGTGCCAGCACAGCCCGCGGGGACAGGGTTAGCACAGATACGCAGTATTTT,CASTARGDRVSTDTQYF
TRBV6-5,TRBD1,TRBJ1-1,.,TGTGCCAGCAGATACAGGGGGCTCAACACTGAAGCTTTCTTT,CASRYRGLNTEAFF
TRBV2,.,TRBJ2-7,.,TGTGCCAGCAGTGCCACAGGGCCCTACGAGCAGTACTTC,CASSATGPYEQYF
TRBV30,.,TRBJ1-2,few,TGTGCCTGGAGTCCTCAAGGGGGTACGAGGTATGGCTACACCTTC,CAWSPQGGTRYGYTF
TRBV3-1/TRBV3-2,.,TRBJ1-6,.,TGTGCCAGCAGCCAAAGCGGGGGGTTCGGATATAATTCACCCCTCCACTTT,CASSQSGGFGYNSPLHF
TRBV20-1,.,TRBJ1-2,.,TGCAGTGCTAGTAGCACCCTCCATCACACCTTC,CSASSTLHHTF